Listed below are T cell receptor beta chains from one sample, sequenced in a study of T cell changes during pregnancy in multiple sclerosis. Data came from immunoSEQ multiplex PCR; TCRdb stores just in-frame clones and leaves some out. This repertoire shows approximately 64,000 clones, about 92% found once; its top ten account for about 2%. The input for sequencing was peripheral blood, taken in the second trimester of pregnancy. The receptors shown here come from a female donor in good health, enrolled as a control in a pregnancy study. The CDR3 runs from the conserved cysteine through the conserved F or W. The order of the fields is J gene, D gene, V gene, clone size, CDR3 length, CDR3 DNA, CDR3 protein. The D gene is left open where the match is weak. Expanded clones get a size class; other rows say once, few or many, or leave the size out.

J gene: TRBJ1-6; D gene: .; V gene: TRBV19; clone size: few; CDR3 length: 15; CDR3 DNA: TGTGCCAGTAGTGTAGGGAGTTCCTATAATTCACCCCTCCACTTT; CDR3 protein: CASSVGSSYNSPLHF
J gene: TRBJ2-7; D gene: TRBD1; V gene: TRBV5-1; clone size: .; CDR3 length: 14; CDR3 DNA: TGCGCCAGCAGCGGTACAGGGGGCGGCGACGAGCAGTACTTC; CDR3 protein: CASSGTGGGDEQYF
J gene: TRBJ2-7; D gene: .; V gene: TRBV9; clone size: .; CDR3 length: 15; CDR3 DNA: TGTGCCAGCAGCGTAACCGTGACAGTATCCTACGAGCAGTACTTC; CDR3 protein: CASSVTVTVSYEQYF
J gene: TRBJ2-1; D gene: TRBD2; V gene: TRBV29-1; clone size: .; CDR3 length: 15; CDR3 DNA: TGCAGCGTTGTGCTAGCGGGAGGACGATACAATGAGCAGTTCTTC; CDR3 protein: CSVVLAGGRYNEQFF
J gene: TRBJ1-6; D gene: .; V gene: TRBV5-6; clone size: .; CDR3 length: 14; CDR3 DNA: TGTGCCAGCAGCTTGTACAGGGAGTATTCACCCCTCCACTTT; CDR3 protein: CASSLYREYSPLHF
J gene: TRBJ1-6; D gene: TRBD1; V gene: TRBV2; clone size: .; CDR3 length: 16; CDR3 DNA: TGTGCCAGCAGCGTCCCGGGACAGGGGTGGAATTCACCCCTCCACTTT; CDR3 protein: CASSVPGQGWNSPLHF
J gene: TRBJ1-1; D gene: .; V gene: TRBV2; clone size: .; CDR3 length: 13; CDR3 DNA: TGTGCCAGTATGAGGGAATGGGGAGGTGAAGCTTTCTTT; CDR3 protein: CASMREWGGEAFF
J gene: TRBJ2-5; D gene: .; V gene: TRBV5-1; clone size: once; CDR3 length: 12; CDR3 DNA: TGCGCCAGCAGCTTTCCTAAAGAGACCCAGTACTTC; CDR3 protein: CASSFPKETQYF
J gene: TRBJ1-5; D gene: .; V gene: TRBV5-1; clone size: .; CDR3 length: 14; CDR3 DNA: TGCGCCAGCAGCACCGGGACTCCGAATCAGCCCCAGCATTTT; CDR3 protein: CASSTGTPNQPQHF
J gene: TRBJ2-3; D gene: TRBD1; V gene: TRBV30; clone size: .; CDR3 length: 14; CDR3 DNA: TGTGCCTGGAGGGGGGACAGGGTATTGCATACGCAGTATTTT; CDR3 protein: CAWRGDRVLHTQYF
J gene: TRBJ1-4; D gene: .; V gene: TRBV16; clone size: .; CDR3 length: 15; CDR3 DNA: TGTGCCAGCAGCCCCAGGACGGTCGGAGGGGAAAAACTGTTTTTT; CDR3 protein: CASSPRTVGGEKLFF
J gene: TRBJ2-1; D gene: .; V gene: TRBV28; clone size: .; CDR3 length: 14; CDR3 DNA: TGTGCCAGCAGTTGGCGGGGTCCCTACAATGAGCAGTTCTTC; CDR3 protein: CASSWRGPYNEQFF
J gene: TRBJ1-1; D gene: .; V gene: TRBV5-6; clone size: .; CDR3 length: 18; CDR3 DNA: TGTGCCAGCAGCACGCCCGTTGGGGGCGCCTTCATGAACACTGAAGCTTTCTTT; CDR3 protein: CASSTPVGGAFMNTEAFF
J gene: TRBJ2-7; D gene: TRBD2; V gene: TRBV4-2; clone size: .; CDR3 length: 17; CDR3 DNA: TGTGCCAGCAGCCAAGAATTTGGCCTAGCGGGTCTCGGCGAGCAGTACTTC; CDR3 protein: CASSQEFGLAGLGEQYF
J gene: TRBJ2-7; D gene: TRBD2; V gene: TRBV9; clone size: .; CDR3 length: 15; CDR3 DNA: TGTGCCAGCAGCGTAGAGGGGACTAGTAAACACGAGCAGTACTTC; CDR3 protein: CASSVEGTSKHEQYF
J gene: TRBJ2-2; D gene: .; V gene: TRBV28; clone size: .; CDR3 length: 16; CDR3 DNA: TGTGCCAGCAGCCCCGCTTGGGAGGATGGCACCGGGGAGCTGTTTTTT; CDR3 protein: CASSPAWEDGTGELFF
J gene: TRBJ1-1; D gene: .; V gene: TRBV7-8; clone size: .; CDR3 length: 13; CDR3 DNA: TGTGCCAGCAGCTTAGTATCGGACAGTGAAGCTTTCTTT; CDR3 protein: CASSLVSDSEAFF
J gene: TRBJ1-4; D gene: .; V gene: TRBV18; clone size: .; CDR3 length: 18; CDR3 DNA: TGTGCCAGCTCACCAACCCAGGGGATGGGAGCAACTAATGAAAAACTGTTTTTT; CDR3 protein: CASSPTQGMGATNEKLFF
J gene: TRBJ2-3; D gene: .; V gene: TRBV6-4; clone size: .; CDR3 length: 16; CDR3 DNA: TGTGCCAGCAGTGACAGAGGGGAGGTTTCCACAGATACGCAGTATTTT; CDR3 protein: CASSDRGEVSTDTQYF
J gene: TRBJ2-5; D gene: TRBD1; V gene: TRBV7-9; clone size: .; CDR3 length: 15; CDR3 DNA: TGTGCCAGCAGCTCCAATCCGGGACAGCAAGAGACCCAGTACTTC; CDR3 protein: CASSSNPGQQETQYF
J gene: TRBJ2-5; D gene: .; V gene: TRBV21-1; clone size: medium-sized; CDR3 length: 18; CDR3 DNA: TGTGCCAGCAGCAAATGGAGACTAGCGGAAAGGAGCCGGGAGACCCAGTACTTC; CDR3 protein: CASSKWRLAERSRETQYF
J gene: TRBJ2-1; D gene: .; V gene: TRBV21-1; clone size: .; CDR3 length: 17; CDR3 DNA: TGTGCCAGCAGAGTAGCGGGGGCCCCGAGTCCGGACAATGAGCAGTTCTTC; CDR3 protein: CASRVAGAPSPDNEQFF
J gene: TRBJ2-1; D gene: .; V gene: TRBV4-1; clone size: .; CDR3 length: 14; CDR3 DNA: TGCGCCAGCAGCGCCCTCCCGGTTTCGCATGAGCAGTTCTTC; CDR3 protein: CASSALPVSHEQFF
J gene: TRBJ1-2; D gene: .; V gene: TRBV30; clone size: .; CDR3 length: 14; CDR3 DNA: TGTGCCTGGAGGGCGGGGAGCATTAACTATGGCTACACCTTC; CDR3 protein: CAWRAGSINYGYTF
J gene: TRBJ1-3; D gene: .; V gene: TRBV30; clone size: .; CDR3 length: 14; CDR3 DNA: TGTGCCTGGAGCGACTGGTACTCTGGAAACACCATATATTTT; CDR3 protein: CAWSDWYSGNTIYF
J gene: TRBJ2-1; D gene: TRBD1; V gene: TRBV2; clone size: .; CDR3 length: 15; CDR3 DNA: TGTGCCAGCAGCAGACAGGGCGGCTCCTACAATGAGCAGTTCTTC; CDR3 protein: CASSRQGGSYNEQFF
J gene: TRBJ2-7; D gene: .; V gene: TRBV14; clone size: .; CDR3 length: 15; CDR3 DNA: TGTGCCAGCAGCCAAGGGGGACTCCTCGCGTACGAGCAGTACTTC; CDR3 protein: CASSQGGLLAYEQYF
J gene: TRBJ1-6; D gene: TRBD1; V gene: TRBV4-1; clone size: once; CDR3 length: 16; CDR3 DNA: TGCGCCAGCAGCATATGGGGGGACAGGTTGAGATCACCCCTCCACTTT; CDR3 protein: CASSIWGDRLRSPLHF
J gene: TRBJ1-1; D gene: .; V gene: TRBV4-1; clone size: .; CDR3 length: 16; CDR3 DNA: TGCGCCAGCAGCCCCCGGGGCGGAGGGGCTAACACTGAAGCTTTCTTT; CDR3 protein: CASSPRGGGANTEAFF
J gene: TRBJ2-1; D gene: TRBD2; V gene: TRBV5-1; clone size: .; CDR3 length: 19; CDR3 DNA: TGCGCCAGCAGCCAAGGTCCCCTAGCGGGGGTGAGCTCCTACAATGAGCAGTTCTTC; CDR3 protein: CASSQGPLAGVSSYNEQFF
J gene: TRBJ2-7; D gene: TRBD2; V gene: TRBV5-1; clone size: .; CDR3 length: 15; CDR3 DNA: TGCGCCAGCAGCTCGAAAGGGACTAAAATCGACGAGCAGTACTTC; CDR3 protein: CASSSKGTKIDEQYF
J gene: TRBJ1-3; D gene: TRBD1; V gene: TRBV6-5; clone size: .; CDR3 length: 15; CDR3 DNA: TGTGCCAGCAGAGGTACAGGGGGGTCTGGAAACACCATATATTTT; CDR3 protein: CASRGTGGSGNTIYF
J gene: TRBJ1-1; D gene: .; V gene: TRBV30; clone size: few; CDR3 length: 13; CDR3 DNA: TGTGCCTGGAGCCCTCCCGGGGACACTGAAGCTTTCTTT; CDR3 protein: CAWSPPGDTEAFF
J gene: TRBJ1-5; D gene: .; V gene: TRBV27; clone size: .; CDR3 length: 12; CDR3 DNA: TGTGCCAGCAGTCACGGTGGTCAGCCCCAGCATTTT; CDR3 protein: CASSHGGQPQHF
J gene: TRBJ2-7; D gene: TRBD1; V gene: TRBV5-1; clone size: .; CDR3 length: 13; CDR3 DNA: TGCGCCAGCAGCCGGGACAGGGGGCACGAGCAGTACTTC; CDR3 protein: CASSRDRGHEQYF
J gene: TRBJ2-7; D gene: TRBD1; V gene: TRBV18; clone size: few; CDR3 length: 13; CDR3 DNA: TGTGCCAGCTCACCACCCGGGACAGACGAGCAGTACTTC; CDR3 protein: CASSPPGTDEQYF
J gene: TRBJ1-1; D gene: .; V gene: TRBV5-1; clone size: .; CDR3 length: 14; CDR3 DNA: TGCGCCAGCAGCTCGACAGATTCGAACACTGAAGCTTTCTTT; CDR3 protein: CASSSTDSNTEAFF
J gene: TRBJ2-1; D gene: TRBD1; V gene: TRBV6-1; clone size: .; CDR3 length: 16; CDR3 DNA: TGTGCCAGCAGTGAGTACCGGGACAGGGGGCTAGATGAGCAGTTCTTC; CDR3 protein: CASSEYRDRGLDEQFF
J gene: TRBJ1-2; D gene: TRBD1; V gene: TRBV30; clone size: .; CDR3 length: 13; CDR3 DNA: TGTGCCTGGAGGCGGGACAGGCCCTATGGCTACACCTTC; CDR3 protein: CAWRRDRPYGYTF
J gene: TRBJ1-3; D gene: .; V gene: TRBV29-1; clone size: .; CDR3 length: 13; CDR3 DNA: TGCAGCGTTGGCCCAGGGACTGGAAACACCATATATTTT; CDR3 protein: CSVGPGTGNTIYF
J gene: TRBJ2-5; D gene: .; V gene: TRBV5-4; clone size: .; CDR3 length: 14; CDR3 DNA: TGTGCCAGCAGCAACCCCCCCGGTGGAGAGACCCAGTACTTC; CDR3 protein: CASSNPPGGETQYF
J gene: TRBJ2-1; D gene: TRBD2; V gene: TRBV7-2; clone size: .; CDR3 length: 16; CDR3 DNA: TGTGCCAGCAGCTTACCCGGGACTAGCGGATACAATGAGCAGTTCTTC; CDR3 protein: CASSLPGTSGYNEQFF
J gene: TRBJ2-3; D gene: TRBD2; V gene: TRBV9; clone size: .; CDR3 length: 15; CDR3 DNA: TGTGCCAGCAGCGTGACTAGCGGGAGGACAGATACGCAGTATTTT; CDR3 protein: CASSVTSGRTDTQYF
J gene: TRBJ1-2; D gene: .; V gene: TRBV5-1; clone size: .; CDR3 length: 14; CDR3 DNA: TGCGCCAGCAACCGAGACGCGGCTAACTATGGCTACACCTTC; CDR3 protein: CASNRDAANYGYTF
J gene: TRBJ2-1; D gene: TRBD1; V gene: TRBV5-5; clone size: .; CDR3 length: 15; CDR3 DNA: TGTGCCAGCATCCCCAGACAGGGCCGGGACAATGAGCAGTTCTTC; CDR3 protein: CASIPRQGRDNEQFF
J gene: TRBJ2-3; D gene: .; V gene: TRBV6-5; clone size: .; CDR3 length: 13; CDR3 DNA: TGTGCCAGCAGCTATACAGGGATCGATACGCAGTATTTT; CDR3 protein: CASSYTGIDTQYF
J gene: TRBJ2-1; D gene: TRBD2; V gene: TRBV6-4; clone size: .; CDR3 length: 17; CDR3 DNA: TGTGCCAGCAGTCCAGCTCTAGCGGGGAGGGACTACAATGAGCAGTTCTTC; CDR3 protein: CASSPALAGRDYNEQFF